This T cell receptor beta chain was profiled in a study of blood T cell repertoires in COVID-19 (dated by TCRdb to 2018 to 2021). Broadly, across the study: Samples from collaborators originated in the United States, Italy and Spain and spanned both the acute and convalescent phases of COVID-19. The material from the prospective study consisted of cDNA or gDNA derived from T cells, B-cell-depleted T cells, or PBMCs. Deeply sampled blood TCRbeta repertoires from subjects exposed to, actively infected with, or recovered from COVID-19 were included in the dataset. A freely available public database, intended as a resource for researchers studying the immune response to SARS-CoV-2, is where the repertoires were released. Samples were obtained from the ongoing ImmuneRACE study (first 160 participants) and from about 1,300 subjects provided by 6 global collaborators. A de-identified subject ID, COVID-19 status, age in years and sex were almost always included in the sample metadata. Where available, HLA class I and class II types were obtained from metadata supplied by the sample provider rather than from assay-based typing.

The germline ends are 9 bases apart after V is trimmed by 5 bases and J by 4 bases. The CDR3 measures 13 amino acids from cysteine to phenylalanine. CDR3 DNA only is kept here, 39 bases in frame from base 1. Via the germline V gene, CDR1 is SGHAT and CDR2 FQNNGV. TCRbeta CDR3 regions were amplified from genomic DNA by means of the immunoSEQ Assay, a bias-controlled multiplex PCR. In the source study's methods: The number of nucleated cells in each sample was estimated by amplification of reference gene primers within the assay. To quantify the absolute abundance of each unique TCRbeta CDR3 rearrangement, sequence reads were collapsed and filtered. Productive Simpson clonality was computed per sample as the square root of Simpson's diversity index over productive rearrangements. TCRdb took this table from immuneACCESS and kept in-frame rearrangements with V and J called. Such tables lack part of the clones; where checked against another copy, unresolved V genes explain under half of the gap, and the rest is unexplained. V and J calls and clone size are those listed in that table; D and trimming were worked out from the DNA. A total of 180,000 or so clones appear in this sample, about 90% of them only once. Roughly 9.8% of the sample comes from the top ten.

In Seattle, one collaborating source enrolled patients while the infection was active and tracked those patients longitudinally over the course of disease. Whole blood was collected in K2EDTA tubes by collaborating institutions according to the institutions' own protocols. For TCRbeta analysis, collaborator samples were shipped as frozen whole blood, as isolated PBMCs, or as DNA extracted from either sample type. General conclusions and limits of the study: Clinical and demographic metadata were provided uncurated, with the amount varying by source and participant.

A word on this clone: What antigen it recognizes has not been identified. It has no much larger one-base neighbor in the sample; base qualities were not kept.

Sequenced material: peripheral blood. Here the chain combines TRBV11-2 and TRBJ1-5; a confident D gene designation cannot be given. This receptor was identified in a woman aged 55 to 70 with COVID-19, enrolled during active disease. The sequenced DNA is TGTGCCAGCAGCCAAGGAGAGAATCAGCCCCAGCATTTT. This yields the protein CASSQGENQPQHF.